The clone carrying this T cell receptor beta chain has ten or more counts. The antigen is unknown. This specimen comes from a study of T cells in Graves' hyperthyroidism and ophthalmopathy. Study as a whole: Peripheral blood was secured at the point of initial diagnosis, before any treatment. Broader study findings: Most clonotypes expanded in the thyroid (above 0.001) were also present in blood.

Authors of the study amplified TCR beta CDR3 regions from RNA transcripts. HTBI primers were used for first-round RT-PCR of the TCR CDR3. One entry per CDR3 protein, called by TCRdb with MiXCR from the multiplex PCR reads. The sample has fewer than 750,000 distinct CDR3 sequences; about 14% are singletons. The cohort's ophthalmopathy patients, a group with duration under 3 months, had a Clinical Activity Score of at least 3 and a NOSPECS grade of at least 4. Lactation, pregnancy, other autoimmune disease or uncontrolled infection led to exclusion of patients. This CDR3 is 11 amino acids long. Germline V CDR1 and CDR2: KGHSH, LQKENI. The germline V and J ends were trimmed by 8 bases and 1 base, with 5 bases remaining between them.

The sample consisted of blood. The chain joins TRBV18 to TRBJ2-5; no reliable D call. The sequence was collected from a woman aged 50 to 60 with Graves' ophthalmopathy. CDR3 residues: CASSVQETQYF. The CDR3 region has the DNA TGTGCCAGCAGCGTCCAAGAGACCCAGTACTTC.